The present TCR beta chain was sequenced within a study of blood T cell repertoires in COVID-19. Study summary: PBMCs, B-cell-depleted T cells, or T cells were the source of the cDNA or gDNA that made up the material.

Repertoires were generated with immunoSEQ multiplex PCR, while TCRdb's copy carries only in-frame clones and drops some. This sample has about 250,000 clones, with roughly 90% found just once. The clonotype originates from a woman aged 40 to 49 who had recovered from COVID-19. The sequenced sample consisted of peripheral blood.

CDR3 protein: CATSRVGRGGTNEKLFF. As DNA, the CDR3 is TGTGCCACCAGCAGAGTGGGGAGGGGGGGAACTAATGAAAAACTGTTTTTT. V gene TRBV15 combines with J gene TRBJ1-4, with a weak D call TRBD1 (6 bases). There are 17 residues in the CDR3. Germline CDR1 reads LNHNV; CDR2 reads YYDKDF (reference sequence). Deletions cut 1 base from V and 1 base from J, with 13 bases between.